Detailed here is one T cell receptor (beta chain). Its specific antigen is unknown. Base quality data are lacking; no much larger clone is found one base away. The source of the sample is a study of T cell responses to AZD1222 COVID-19 vaccine (dated by TCRdb to the early 2020s). For the wider study: TCR sequencing covered roughly 230 trial participants: nearly 210 given two doses of AZD1222 and 26 given two doses of MenACWY control vaccine. Trial participants were enrolled into age subgroups of 18-55, 56-69 and 70-plus years, which contained about 150, 27 and 61 TCR-sequenced participants, respectively.

The sample's time point label is to be understood as: about 28 days (+/-7) after the second vaccine dose. AZD1222 recipients with second doses at about 4 weeks or about 12 weeks were pooled, because spike-specific TCR depth and breadth did not differ between schedules. Vaccinee samples came from UK trials COV001 and COV002, including a single-blind randomized controlled phase 2/3 trial of AZD1222 (ChAdOx1 nCoV-19) in healthy adults. Trial participant PBMC samples were collected at day 0 and day 28 after the second dose for TCRbeta chain sequencing. The germline V gene supplies CDR1 MDHEN and CDR2 SYDVKM. The CDR3 starts with the cysteine, ends with the phenylalanine, and has 12 residues. Just the 36-base CDR3 DNA is kept, in frame starting at base 1. Trimming removed 2 bases from V and 7 bases from J, leaving 6 bases between the germline ends. Points the paper makes about the study in general: Spike-specific TCR breadth and depth rose significantly after two AZD1222 doses compared with day 0 and with MenACWY recipients. Conclusions about previously exposed vaccinees were limited because only six AZD1222 recipients were SARS-CoV-2 seropositive at baseline. Because no samples from the day 14 peak response were available, repertoires could be characterized only after the peak T cell response. Nearly half of unique spike-specific TCRs reportedly recognized epitopes outside regions mutated in the B.1.351 and B.1.1.7 variants. Most participants were white British and females outnumbered males, and the authors suggested that clonal diversity may have been underestimated. CD4 TCRs associated with the vaccine covered the entire spike protein, and the dominant responses were in regions 160-218 and 743-854. The 56-69-year group was small, and its depth increase did not reach significance, likely because of low power.

The CDR3 regions of human TCRbeta chains were analyzed by immunosequencing. From the authors' description of their analysis: TCRs in the repertoires were compared against a reference library of SARS-CoV-2-specific TCRs that had been generated with the MIRA antigen-specificity platform. Breadth was defined as the fraction of unique TCRs that were SARS-CoV-2-associated, and depth was defined as the fraction of total T cells that were SARS-CoV-2-associated. Using the MIRA data, each spike-specific TCR was mapped to the spike region that the TCR reacts to and placed in a CD4 or CD8 class. Log10-transformed breadth and depth values were compared by one-way ANOVA with Sidak's multiple comparisons tests. TCRdb obtained this table from immuneACCESS and retained in-frame rearrangements with V and J assigned. These tables miss some clones; where compared with another copy, unresolved V genes account for less than half of the shortfall, and the remainder is unexplained. The V and J calls and the clone size are those of that table, but D and trimming were determined from the DNA. The sample table records 100,000 to 120,000 clones; 92% of these occur just once. 2% to 3% of the sample goes to the ten largest clones.

The sequence is built from TRBV28 and TRBJ2-1; TRBD1 is possibly the D segment (5 matching bases). Here the sequenced sample was peripheral blood, taken 28 days after the second AZD1222 dose. This TCR was sampled from an adult who received the AZD1222 COVID-19 vaccine. The CDR3 in this case is CASSLRQNEQFF. In nucleotides, the sequence is TGTGCCAGCAGTTTAAGACAGAATGAGCAGTTCTTC.